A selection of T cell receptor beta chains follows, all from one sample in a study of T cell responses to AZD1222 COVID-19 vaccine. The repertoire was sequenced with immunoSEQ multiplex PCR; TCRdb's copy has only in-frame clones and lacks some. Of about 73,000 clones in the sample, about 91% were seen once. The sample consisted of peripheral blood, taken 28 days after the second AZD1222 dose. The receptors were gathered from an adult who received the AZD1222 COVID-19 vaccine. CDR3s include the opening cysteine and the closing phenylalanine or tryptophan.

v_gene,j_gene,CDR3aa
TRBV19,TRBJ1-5,CASSIGVNQPQHF
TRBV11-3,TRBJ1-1,CASSPGPQDHTEAFF
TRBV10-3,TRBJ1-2,CAITRNPGQGISNYGYTF
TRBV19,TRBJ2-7,CASSKDRSYEQYF
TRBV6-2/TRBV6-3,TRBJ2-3,CASSPRRTGVDTQYF
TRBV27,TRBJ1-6,CASSYRGPSEYNSPLHF
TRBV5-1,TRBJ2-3,CASSLAVAGGGTDTQYF
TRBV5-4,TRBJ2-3,CASSEQGADTQYF
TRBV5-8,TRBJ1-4,CASSLGRVTNEKLFF
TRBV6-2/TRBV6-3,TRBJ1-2,CASSYRAGKVYGYTF
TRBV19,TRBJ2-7,CASSPGRTYEQYF
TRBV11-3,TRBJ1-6,CASSLENSPLHF
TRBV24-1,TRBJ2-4,CATSETGADIQYF
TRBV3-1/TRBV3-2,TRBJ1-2,CASSQLGSQGNYGYTF
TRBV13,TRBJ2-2,CASSPPGQGKATGELFF
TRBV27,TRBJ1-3,CASRADSPLSGNTIYF
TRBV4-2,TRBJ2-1,CASSQDLAGGGGNEQFF
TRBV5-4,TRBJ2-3,CASSLGTSGGSGPQYF
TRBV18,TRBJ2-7,CASSPRDGRAYEQYF
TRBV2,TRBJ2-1,CASSDLLAGGRSVNNEQFF
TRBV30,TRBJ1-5,CAWSSVRGHNQPQHF
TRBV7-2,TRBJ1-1,CASSPSRRRLGNTEAFF
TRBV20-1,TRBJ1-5,CSASGGGLGQPQHF
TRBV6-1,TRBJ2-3,CASSDPGGGSTDTQYF
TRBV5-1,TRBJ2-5,CASSLVGTDGETQYF
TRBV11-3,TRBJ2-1,CASSFKSSLAGVPYNEQFF
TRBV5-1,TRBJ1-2,CASSRLEGGGYTF
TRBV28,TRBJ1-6,CASRPGFTSNSPLHF
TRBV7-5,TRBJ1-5,CVRSLGRGPRRPQHF
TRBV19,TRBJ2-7,CAVGLAGPNGVYEQYF
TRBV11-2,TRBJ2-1,CASSLTPGNEQFF
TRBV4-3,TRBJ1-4,CASSHARGGRTNEKLFF
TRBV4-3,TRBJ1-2,CASSGGEFDYGYTF
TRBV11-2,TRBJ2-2,CASSLVWGNTGELFF
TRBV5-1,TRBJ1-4,CASSLEGTGEKLFF
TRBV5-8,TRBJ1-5,CASSPGTDSNQPQHF
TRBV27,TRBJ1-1,CAIPLTGFF
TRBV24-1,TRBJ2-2,CATSDFAPGTGTNTGELFF
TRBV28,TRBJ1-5,CASSPNRGLLNQPQHF
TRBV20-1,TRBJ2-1,CSAPRGYEQFF
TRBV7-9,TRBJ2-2,CASSPGTSGGTGELFF
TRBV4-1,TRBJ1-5,CASSQAGTESNQPQHF
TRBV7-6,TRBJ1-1,CASSKVYGNTEAFF
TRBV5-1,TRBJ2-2,CASSLRAGDTGELFF
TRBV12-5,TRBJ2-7,CASGLVLGQVFYEQYF
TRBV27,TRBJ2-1,CASSSPGTGGLAGVTNEQFF
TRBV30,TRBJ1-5,CAWNEKGDRANQPQHF
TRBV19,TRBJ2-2,CASSTTGRGTPGELFF
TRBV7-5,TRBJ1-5,CVRSVQWGVSNNQPQHF
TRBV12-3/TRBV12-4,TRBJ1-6,CASSLLMNSPLHF
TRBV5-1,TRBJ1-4,CASSLASANEKLFF
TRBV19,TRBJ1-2,CASRKTDNYGYTF
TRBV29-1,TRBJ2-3,CSAPAGRAEDTQYF
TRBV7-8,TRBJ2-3,CASSLARSSTDTQYF
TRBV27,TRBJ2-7,CASSLRTGTEYF
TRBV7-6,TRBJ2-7,CASSFSQGHLPISSYEQYF
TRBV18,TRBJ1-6,CASSTGTGVYSPLHF
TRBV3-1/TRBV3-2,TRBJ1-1,CASSPGGEAFF
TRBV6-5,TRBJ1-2,CASSYDRGFNYGYTF